Listed below are T cell receptor beta chains from one sample, sequenced in a study of shared clonotypes between healthy human individuals. Data came from immunoSEQ multiplex PCR; TCRdb stores just in-frame clones and leaves some out. Of more than 1,200,000 clones listed, approximately 98.5% are singletons. Sequenced input: naive CD4+ T cells sorted from blood. The origin of the receptors is a man aged 30-40 years in good health. Each CDR3 is given with its conserved first and last residue. Each record gives: J gene, D gene, V gene, clone size, CDR3 protein, CDR3 DNA. The D gene is left open where the match is weak. Only part of the rows carry a size: once, few, many, or a class if the clone is expanded.

J gene: TRBJ1-1; D gene: NA; V gene: TRBV5-1; clone size: NA; CDR3 protein: CASSSGDTLNTEAFF; CDR3 DNA: TGCGCCAGCAGCTCGGGGGACACCTTGAACACTGAAGCTTTCTTT
J gene: TRBJ2-7; D gene: NA; V gene: TRBV5-1; clone size: NA; CDR3 protein: CASSPRTNYEQYF; CDR3 DNA: TGCGCCAGCAGCCCCCGGACTAACTACGAGCAGTACTTC
J gene: TRBJ2-7; D gene: TRBD2; V gene: TRBV27; clone size: once; CDR3 protein: CASRIAGGPRVEQYF; CDR3 DNA: TGTGCCAGCAGGATAGCGGGAGGCCCGAGGGTGGAGCAGTACTTC
J gene: TRBJ2-7; D gene: NA; V gene: TRBV4-1; clone size: NA; CDR3 protein: CASSQDPSGGVRYEQYF; CDR3 DNA: TGCGCCAGCAGCCAAGATCCCTCGGGCGGAGTTAGATACGAGCAGTACTTC
J gene: TRBJ2-7; D gene: NA; V gene: TRBV2; clone size: NA; CDR3 protein: CASSGGGGIYEQYF; CDR3 DNA: TGTGCCAGCAGTGGGGGTGGCGGAATCTACGAGCAGTACTTC
J gene: TRBJ1-2; D gene: TRBD1; V gene: TRBV5-1; clone size: NA; CDR3 protein: CASSLTGGEYGYTF; CDR3 DNA: TGCGCCAGCAGCCTGACAGGGGGCGAATATGGCTACACCTTC
J gene: TRBJ1-3; D gene: TRBD1; V gene: TRBV28; clone size: NA; CDR3 protein: CATSDRASGNTIYF; CDR3 DNA: TGTGCCACCTCGGACAGGGCCTCTGGAAACACCATATATTTT
J gene: TRBJ2-7; D gene: TRBD2; V gene: TRBV2; clone size: NA; CDR3 protein: CARSSGQAYEQYF; CDR3 DNA: TGTGCCAGATCTAGCGGTCAAGCCTACGAGCAGTACTTC
J gene: TRBJ1-4; D gene: NA; V gene: TRBV11-2; clone size: NA; CDR3 protein: CASSGDSLKLFF; CDR3 DNA: TGTGCCAGCAGCGGAGACAGTTTAAAACTGTTTTTT
J gene: TRBJ1-5; D gene: NA; V gene: TRBV5-6; clone size: NA; CDR3 protein: CASKIRGRYQPQHF; CDR3 DNA: TGTGCCAGCAAAATTAGGGGAAGGTATCAGCCCCAGCATTTT
J gene: TRBJ2-7; D gene: NA; V gene: TRBV15; clone size: NA; CDR3 protein: CATSSRDTYEQYF; CDR3 DNA: TGTGCCACCAGCAGCAGAGATACCTACGAGCAGTACTTC
J gene: TRBJ2-1; D gene: NA; V gene: TRBV9; clone size: NA; CDR3 protein: CASSVRGAGTTYNEQFF; CDR3 DNA: TGTGCCAGCAGCGTAAGGGGGGCGGGCACGACCTACAATGAGCAGTTCTTC
J gene: TRBJ1-1; D gene: NA; V gene: TRBV10-1; clone size: NA; CDR3 protein: CASSESGFRGENTEAFF; CDR3 DNA: TGCGCCAGCAGTGAGTCGGGGTTTAGGGGCGAGAACACTGAAGCTTTCTTT
J gene: TRBJ2-1; D gene: NA; V gene: TRBV19; clone size: NA; CDR3 protein: CASSIVQRGVQFF; CDR3 DNA: TGTGCCAGTAGTATCGTGCAACGGGGTGTGCAGTTCTTC
J gene: TRBJ2-3; D gene: NA; V gene: TRBV5-1; clone size: NA; CDR3 protein: CASSGQGRFGDTQYF; CDR3 DNA: TGCGCCAGCAGCGGCCAGGGCAGGTTCGGAGATACGCAGTATTTT
J gene: TRBJ2-3; D gene: TRBD2; V gene: TRBV19; clone size: NA; CDR3 protein: CASSITGGPDTQYF; CDR3 DNA: TGTGCCAGTAGTATTACGGGAGGGCCGGATACGCAGTATTTT